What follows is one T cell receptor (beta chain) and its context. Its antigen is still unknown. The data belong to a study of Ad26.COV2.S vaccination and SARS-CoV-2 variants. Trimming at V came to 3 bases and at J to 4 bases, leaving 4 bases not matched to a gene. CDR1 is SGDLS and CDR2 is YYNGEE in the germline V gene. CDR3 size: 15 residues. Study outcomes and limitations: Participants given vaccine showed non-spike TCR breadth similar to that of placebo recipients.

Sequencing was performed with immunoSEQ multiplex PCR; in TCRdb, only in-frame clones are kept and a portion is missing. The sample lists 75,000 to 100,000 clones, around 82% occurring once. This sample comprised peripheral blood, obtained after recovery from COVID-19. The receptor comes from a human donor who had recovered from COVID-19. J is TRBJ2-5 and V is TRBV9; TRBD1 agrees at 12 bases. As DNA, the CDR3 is TGTGCCAGCAGCGGGGACAGGGGGCTAGGAGAGACCCAGTACTTC. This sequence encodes CASSGDRGLGETQYF.